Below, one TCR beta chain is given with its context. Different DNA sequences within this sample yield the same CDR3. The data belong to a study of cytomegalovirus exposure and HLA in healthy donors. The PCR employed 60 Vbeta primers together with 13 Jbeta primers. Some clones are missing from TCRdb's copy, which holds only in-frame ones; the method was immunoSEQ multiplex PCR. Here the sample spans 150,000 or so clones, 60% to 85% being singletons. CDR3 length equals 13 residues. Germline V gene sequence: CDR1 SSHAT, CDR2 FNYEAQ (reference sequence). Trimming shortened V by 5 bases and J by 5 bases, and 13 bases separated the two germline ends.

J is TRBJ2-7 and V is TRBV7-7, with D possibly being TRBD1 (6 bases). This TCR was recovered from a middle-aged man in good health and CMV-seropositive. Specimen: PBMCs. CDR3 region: CASSEDRGNEQYF. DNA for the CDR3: TGTGCCAGCAGCGAAGATAGGGGGAACGAGCAGTACTTC.